The subject of this entry is one T cell receptor beta chain. Its antigen is currently unknown. The data stem from a study of blood T cells in healthy people across ages. Germline loops: CDR1 SQVTM, CDR2 ANQGSEA. Trimming removed 5 bases from V and 0 bases from J, with 10 bases in between. The CDR3 totals 13 residues. Per sample, a minimum of 6.5 million PBMCs were isolated. With a J-beta primer mix and a sample-barcoded 5' primer, a second PCR ran about 7 to 12 cycles. Each cDNA molecule was tagged by a template-switch adaptor that had 12 random nucleotides. One entry per CDR3 protein results from TCRdb running MiXCR on the 5' RACE reads. Here the sample spans over 600,000 distinct CDR3 sequences, about half being singletons. Broader study findings: Unsorted PBMCs ruled out conclusive naive versus antigen-experienced comparison. Per million T cells, the diversity of TCR beta decreased roughly linearly as age advanced.

The chain carries TRBV29-1 and TRBJ2-5; D call uncertain. Sequencing input: blood. The TCR comes from a man of 80 years or more in good health. CDR3 in amino acids: CSVLISYQETQYF. The CDR3 DNA reads TGCAGCGTTCTAATCTCGTACCAAGAGACCCAGTACTTC.